The 18 T cell receptor beta chains reported below all come from one sample, sequenced in a study of CD8 T cells in ankylosing spondylitis. TCRdb independently ran MiXCR on the 5' RACE reads; one entry per CDR3 protein. This table has about 400,000 distinct CDR3 sequences, about 20% appearing once. Sequenced input: blood, either unsorted or a sorted T cell fraction (not recorded which). Source of these receptors: a male donor with ankylosing spondylitis or in good health (not recorded which).

The chain joins TRBV20-1 to TRBJ1-4; a weak D match, TRBD1 (6 bases). Trimming pared 5 bases from V and 5 bases from J, leaving 18 bases between. Germline V gene sequence: CDR1 DFQATT, CDR2 SNEGSKA (reference sequence). This CDR3 is built from 15 residues. CDR3 DNA sequence: TGCAGTGCTCGCCTTATTGGACAGAGGAATGAAAAACTGTTTTTT. Protein product: CSARLIGQRNEKLFF.

This clonotype was detected a few times. V and J are TRBV2 and TRBJ2-7; tentative D call: TRBD1 (6 bases). V was cut by 5 bases and J by 5 bases, with 13 bases left in between. The CDR3 length is 13 residues. Germline loops: CDR1 SNHLY, CDR2 FYNNEI. The CDR3 DNA reads as TGTGCCAGCAGTATCGGCAGGGGTAACGAGCAGTACTTC. The encoded protein is CASSIGRGNEQYF.

This clonotype showed up just a few times. The chain links TRBV4-1 to TRBJ2-7; D is unresolved. V was cut by 4 bases and J by 1 base, with 14 bases left in between. From germline, CDR1 is MGHRA and CDR2 YSYEKL. This CDR3 comprises 15 residues. In nucleotides, the CDR3 is TGCGCCAGCAGCCCTAGTGACACCACATCCTACGAGCAGTACTTC. This gives the protein CASSPSDTTSYEQYF.

This clonotype has just a few counts. J is TRBJ2-1 and V is TRBV6-6; TRBD1 might be the D (6 bases). Trimming pared 7 bases from V and 8 bases from J, leaving 15 bases between. Germline-derived CDR1 and CDR2 are MNHNY and SVGAGI (reference sequence). There are 13 residues in the CDR3. The CDR3 DNA follows: TGTGCCAGCACCTTGACAGGATCGGATGAGCAGTTCTTC. Translating gives CASTLTGSDEQFF.

This clonotype was counted a few times. The rearrangement joins TRBV12-3 or TRBV12-4 to TRBJ1-2; 7 bases line up with TRBD1. V lost 2 bases, J lost 4 bases, and 1 base stayed unmatched. The CDR3 has 13 amino acids. The CDR3 nucleotides read TGTGCCAGCAGTTTACCAGGGGGCTATGGCTACACCTTC. Amino acids: CASSLPGGYGYTF.

This clonotype was observed a few times. The chain has TRBV3-1 and TRBJ2-1, with 12 bases aligning to TRBD1. The CDR3 length is 18 residues. Germline V gives CDR1 LGHDT, CDR2 YNNKEL (reference sequence). V was pared by 0 bases and J by 7 bases, with 10 bases of the junction left unmatched. CDR3 protein: CASSQDLPGQGAFNEQFF. Written as DNA, the CDR3 is TGTGCCAGCAGCCAAGACCTTCCGGGACAGGGGGCTTTTAATGAGCAGTTCTTC.

This clonotype showed up just a few times. V is TRBV29-1 and J is TRBJ1-2; D is unresolved. Germline assignment: CDR1 SQVTM and CDR2 ANQGSEA. There are 11 residues in the CDR3. Deletions cut 7 bases from V and 5 bases from J, with 11 bases between. This CDR3 reads CSAVDTYGYTF. The CDR3 region has the DNA TGCAGCGCTGTCGACACGTATGGCTACACCTTC. The full variable domain, its missing parts supplied by reference TRBV29-1 and TRBJ1-2, is SAVISQKPSRDICQRGTSLTIQCQVDSQVTMMFWYRQQPGQSLTLIATANQGSEATYESGFVIDKFPISRPNLTFSTLTVSNMSPEDSSIYLCSAVDTYGYTFGSGTRLTVV.

V is TRBV28 and J is TRBJ1-1; D unclear. There are 12 residues in the CDR3. Trimming removed 6 bases at V and 7 bases at J, with 12 bases between. Germline CDR1 is MDHEN and CDR2 is SYDVKM. The DNA of the CDR3 is TGTGCCAGCAGGTCGCTACAGATTGAAGCTTTCTTT. It specifies CASRSLQIEAFF.

This clonotype was recorded at least ten times. V and J are TRBV28 and TRBJ2-7; D might be TRBD2 (6 bases). The CDR3 is made up of 14 amino acids. Per germline, CDR1 MDHEN and CDR2 SYDVKM. The ends were cut back, 5 bases at V and 2 bases at J, with 13 bases in the middle. The CDR3 loop is CASSRGGETYEQYF. CDR3 nucleotides: TGTGCCAGCAGTAGAGGAGGGGAAACCTACGAGCAGTACTTC.

V gene TRBV2 combines with J gene TRBJ2-7; TRBD2 matches at 7 bases. J gave up 2 bases and V 1 base, and 5 bases lay outside the gene matches. Germline assignment: CDR1 SNHLY and CDR2 FYNNEI. The CDR3 consists of 15 residues. CDR3 region: CASSEGLAVTYEQYF. Written as DNA, the CDR3 is TGTGCCAGCAGTGAAGGGCTAGCGGTAACCTACGAGCAGTACTTC.

This clonotype was picked up a small number of times. The rearrangement joins TRBV10-2 to TRBJ1-5; D gene unclear. The germline gives CDR1 WSHSY, CDR2 SAAADI. V shed 3 bases and J shed 2 bases, with 5 bases lying between them. The CDR3 covers 13 residues. CDR3 sequence: CASSDGGNQPQHF. Written as DNA, the CDR3 is TGCGCCAGCAGTGACGGTGGCAATCAGCCCCAGCATTTT.

This clonotype has just a few counts. The V and J genes are TRBV12-3 or TRBV12-4 and TRBJ2-3; TRBD1 matches at 9 bases. The ends lost 4 bases at V and 14 bases at J; junction bases unmatched: 10. The CDR3 is 13 residues long. In nucleotides, the CDR3 is TGTGCCAGCAGTTCCGAGACAGGGGGGGAGTGGTATTTT. Protein sequence: CASSSETGGEWYF.

The rearrangement uses TRBV7-6 and TRBJ2-1; D not certain. The V and J ends lost 1 base and 0 bases respectively, with 16 bases between them. CDR3 length equals 18 residues. Germline values: CDR1 SGHVS, CDR2 FNYEAQ. The chain's CDR3 is CASSLEAGVDSSYNEQFF. The CDR3 DNA sequence: TGTGCCAGCAGCTTAGAGGCCGGAGTTGATTCCTCCTACAATGAGCAGTTCTTC.

The CDR3 coding sequence is TGTGCCATCAGTGACCCCGGGGGTACTGAAGCTTTCTTT. Translation: CAISDPGGTEAFF. The V call is TRBV10-3, the J call TRBJ1-1, with D possibly TRBD1 on 5 matching bases. Trimming stripped 3 bases from V and 5 bases from J, with 10 bases between. The germline gives CDR1 ENHRY, CDR2 SYGVKD. The CDR3 contains 13 residues.

A few counts support this clonotype. This sequence joins TRBV15 and TRBJ2-2; TRBD1 might be the D (5 bases). V was cut by 1 base and J by 1 base, with 7 bases left in between. Looked up from germline, CDR1 is LNHNV and CDR2 is YYDKDF (reference sequence). The CDR3 runs 15 residues. CDR3 in amino acids: CATSRVRENTGELFF. The DNA for the CDR3 is TGTGCCACCAGCAGAGTCAGGGAGAACACCGGGGAGCTGTTTTTT.

This chain uses TRBV7-9 with TRBJ2-2, with unresolved D. In germline, CDR1 is SEHNR, CDR2 FQNEAQ (reference sequence). Trimming stripped 3 bases from V and 6 bases from J, with 11 bases between. There are 14 residues in the CDR3. CDR3 nucleotides: TGTGCCAGCAGCTTTGGGGTATCGGCCGGGGAGCTGTTTTTT. Residues: CASSFGVSAGELFF.

The chain couples TRBV4-1 to TRBJ2-1; 7 positions match TRBD1. Germline loops: CDR1 MGHRA, CDR2 YSYEKL. V trimming: 4 bases; J trimming: 8 bases; junction bases outside the gene matches: 8. The CDR3 contains 14 residues. CDR3 coding DNA: TGCGCCAGCAGCCGCGAAGGGGGCTGGGATGAGCAGTTCTTC. Translation gives CASSREGGWDEQFF.

This clonotype was observed a handful of times. The V gene is TRBV12-3 or TRBV12-4, the J gene TRBJ2-7; D gene ambiguous. The CDR3 consists of 12 residues. The V end lost 2 bases, the J end lost 5 bases, and 7 bases lay between the germline ends. The CDR3 is CASSLPRNEQYF. The CDR3 DNA is TGTGCCAGCAGTTTACCCAGGAACGAGCAGTACTTC.